This passage covers 16 T cell receptor beta chains from one sample sequenced in a study of shared clonotypes between healthy human individuals. The method was immunoSEQ multiplex PCR; TCRdb's version includes in-frame clones alone and lacks a portion of them. The sample records 2 million to 2.5 million clones, 95% being singletons. Sequencing input: naive CD4+ T cells sorted from blood. As for subset: CD45RA+ positively selected. All receptors derive from a man aged 18-30 years in good health.

This chain connects TRBV9 to TRBJ2-3; 8 bases match TRBD2. The trim removed 4 bases at V and 3 bases at J, leaving 7 bases unmatched. The CDR3 totals 15 residues. Germline lookup yields CDR1 SGDLS and CDR2 YYNGEE. The CDR3 loop is CASSPPGLVTDTQYF. In DNA, the CDR3 is TGTGCCAGCAGCCCCCCGGGACTAGTAACAGATACGCAGTATTTT.

The V call is TRBV10-2, the J call TRBJ1-3; D is unresolved. Germline CDR1 is WSHSY and CDR2 is SAAADI. Trimming took off 3 bases at V and 4 bases at J, with 7 bases between the two ends. This CDR3 spans 13 amino acids. The DNA of the CDR3 is TGCGCCAGCAGTGAAGTTTACGGAAACACCATATATTTT. It is translated as CASSEVYGNTIYF.

For the CDR3, the DNA is TGTGCCAGCAGCAGCGCCGGGACTAGCGGGTACGAGCAGTACTTC. This translates into CASSSAGTSGYEQYF. The rearrangement joins TRBV11-2 to TRBJ2-7; 12 nucleotides match TRBD2. V gave up 5 bases and J gave up 4 bases; unmatched junction bases: 6. Germline-derived CDR1 and CDR2 are SGHAT and FQNNGV. The CDR3 sequence is 15 residues long.

Worth noting for this clone: The same CDR3 is also encoded by other DNA sequences in this sample. The chain links TRBV5-6 to TRBJ2-5; no clear D. The germline V gene has CDR1 SGHDT and CDR2 YYEEEE. Trimming cost V 1 base and J 5 bases, with 3 bases left between them. The CDR3 extends over 11 amino acids. CDR3 nucleotides: TGTGCCAGCAGCTTGCGGGAGACCCAGTACTTC. Amino acid sequence: CASSLRETQYF.

This chain links TRBV30 with TRBJ1-5; the match to TRBD1 covers 7 bases. This CDR3 region has 15 residues. The V gene end was trimmed by 2 bases and the J gene end by 1 base; junction bases not matched to a gene: 5. Looked up from germline, CDR1 is GTSNPN and CDR2 is SVGIG (reference sequence). The chain's CDR3 is CAWSQDRASNQPQHF. The CDR3 DNA sequence: TGTGCCTGGAGTCAAGACAGGGCCAGCAATCAGCCCCAGCATTTT.

The rearrangement uses TRBV2 and TRBJ2-3, with D perhaps matching TRBD2 (6 bases). Germline V gives CDR1 SNHLY, CDR2 FYNNEI. V lost 6 bases to trimming and J lost 6 bases, with 22 bases between them. The CDR3 loop spans 16 amino acids. This CDR3 is CASSKLLGGSSDTQYF. CDR3 in DNA: TGTGCCAGCAGCAAGTTACTCGGGGGTTCCAGCGATACGCAGTATTTT.

This clone appeared a single time. The rearrangement uses TRBV7-2 and TRBJ2-3; D may be TRBD2 (5 bases). Per the germline V gene, CDR1 is SGHTA and CDR2 is FQGNSA. The CDR3 is made up of 14 amino acids. Trimming took 8 bases from V and 0 from J, leaving 12 bases between them. The CDR3 nucleotides are TGTGCCAGCCGAGCGGACTCTAGCACAGATACGCAGTATTTT. It encodes CASRADSSTDTQYF.

Here the CDR3 DNA reads TGTGCCAGCAGTCAAAGGGAATATGGACAGCCCCAGCATTTT. The encoded protein is CASSQREYGQPQHF. The rearrangement joins TRBV6-1 to TRBJ1-5, with unresolved D. The V gene lost 5 bases and the J gene lost 7 bases, with 15 bases spanning the gap. The CDR3 spans 14 residues. Looked up from germline, CDR1 is MNHNS and CDR2 is SASEGT.

This chain joins TRBV11-2 and TRBJ2-7, with a possible D match to TRBD2 (6 bases). V was trimmed by 6 bases and J by 0 bases, leaving 12 bases between them. Germline CDR1 and CDR2: SGHAT and FQNNGV. This CDR3 contains 14 residues. As DNA, the CDR3 is TGTGCCAGCAGGGTCGTACTAGCCTCCTACGAGCAGTACTTC. Encoded protein: CASRVVLASYEQYF.

J is TRBJ2-7 and V is TRBV6-1; 8 positions match TRBD2. Trimming cost V 4 bases and J 4 bases; bases outside gene matches: 6. CDR3 size: 14 residues. Germline CDR1 reads MNHNS; CDR2 reads SASEGT. The CDR3 here is CASSVGGGGYEQYF. In nucleotides, the CDR3 is TGTGCCAGCAGTGTCGGGGGGGGCGGATACGAGCAGTACTTC.

The chain joins TRBV11-2 to TRBJ1-2; the D gene is possibly TRBD1 (5 bases). The CDR3 sequence is 17 residues long. Germline values: CDR1 SGHAT, CDR2 FQNNGV. V was trimmed by 5 bases and J by 1 base, leaving 20 bases between them. The CDR3 coding sequence is TGTGCCAGCAGCGCCTTCTTATCAGGCAGGGATAACTATGGCTACACCTTC. Amino acid sequence: CASSAFLSGRDNYGYTF. Based on the CDR3 plus reference TRBV11-2 and TRBJ1-2, the full variable domain is EAGVAQSPRYKIIEKRQSVAFWCNPISGHATLYWYQQILGQGPKLLIQFQNNGVVDDSQLPKDRFSAERLKGVDSTLKIQPAKLEDSAVYLCASSAFLSGRDNYGYTFGSGTRLTVV.

This clone was seen a handful of times. This sample also contains other DNA sequences that code for the same CDR3. This chain connects TRBV2 to TRBJ2-5; TRBD2 matches 12 bases. Germline V gene data show CDR1 as SNHLY and CDR2 as FYNNEI. This CDR3 is 13 amino acids long. J was trimmed by 4 bases and V by 6 bases; bases with no gene match: 0. This CDR3 reads CASRLAGGETQYF. CDR3 in DNA: TGTGCCAGCAGACTAGCGGGGGGAGAGACCCAGTACTTC.

The chain combines TRBV6-1 with TRBJ1-5, with D uncertain. The CDR3 covers 14 residues. Germline CDR1 reads MNHNS; CDR2 reads SASEGT. Trimming pared 8 bases from V and 2 bases from J, leaving 13 bases between. The CDR3 coding sequence is TGTGCCAGCCGTGCGGGATTAGGCAATCAGCCCCAGCATTTT. Translation gives CASRAGLGNQPQHF.

The chain uses TRBV19 and TRBJ1-5, with 7 bases lining up with TRBD1. V dropped 6 bases and J dropped 1; count of bases not matched to a gene: 3. Germline V gene data show CDR1 as LNHDA and CDR2 as SQIVND (reference sequence). This CDR3 spans 14 amino acids. In nucleotides, the CDR3 is TGTGCCAGTAGGACGACAGGGAGCAATCAGCCCCAGCATTTT. Its translation is CASRTTGSNQPQHF.

For this clone: Other DNA sequences of this sample code for an identical CDR3. The chain uses TRBV7-2 and TRBJ2-5; no firm D call. This CDR3 region has 13 residues. V shed 3 bases and J shed 5 bases, with 10 bases lying between them. Germline CDR1 reads SGHTA; CDR2 reads FQGNSA. DNA for the CDR3: TGTGCCAGCAGCTTGGGTAGACGGGAGACCCAGTACTTC. Amino acid sequence: CASSLGRRETQYF.

This clone appeared a single time. The J gene is TRBJ2-7, the V gene TRBV13; 8 bases are a match to TRBD1. The CDR3 runs to 15 residues. Trimming removed 5 bases from V and 7 bases from J; junction bases left unmatched: 13. CDR1 and CDR2 from the germline V gene are PRHDT and FYEKMQ (reference sequence). The CDR3 DNA reads as TGTGCCAGCAGCGGACCCCCGGGACAGGCCAGAGAGCAGTACTTC. This sequence encodes CASSGPPGQAREQYF.